Described below is a single TCR beta chain sequence and its context. The antigen remains undetermined. These data belong to a study of cytomegalovirus exposure and HLA in healthy donors. Looking at the study overall: Drawn from HLA-typed donors, around 85 million unique TCRs were held in an early data release. Whole-study results and caveats: When analyzed later, a missense DCLRE1C variant was found to be linked to TCR beta V- and J-gene trimming.

13 Jbeta primers and 60 Vbeta primers were used for the PCR. The repertoire was sequenced with immunoSEQ multiplex PCR; TCRdb's copy has only in-frame clones and lacks some. The profile shows over 150,000 clones, 77% of them singletons. V lost 3 bases to trimming and J lost 14 bases; unmatched junction nucleotides: 4. Germline V gene lookup returns CDR1 KGHSH and CDR2 LQKENI. This CDR3 region has 11 residues. J is TRBJ2-1 and V is TRBV18; TRBD1 matches 7 bases. The sequenced sample was PBMCs. The source is a woman in her twenties or thirties in good health and CMV-seropositive. The CDR3 here is CASSPGTVKFF. DNA of the CDR3: TGTGCCAGCTCACCTGGGACAGTGAAGTTCTTC.